Presented here are 32 T cell receptor beta chains from one specimen sequenced in a study of human T cells and chemical hapten exposure (dated by TCRdb to the early 2020s). The library was produced with RACE. Sequencing took place on a NextSeq 500. The public reads were quality trimmed at Q25 with fastp and then assembled into clones with MiXCR by TCRdb, keeping productive beta chains. For every CDR3 protein sequence, its rows merge into one entry that carries the most common genes and DNA. The sample table records 360,000 or so distinct CDR3 sequences; more than 5% of these occur just once. Together, the top ten hold more than 5.5% of the sample. The time point label here, explained by the study, means: patch test 2, 6 weeks after DPC sensitization. In light of the paper, this sample's treatment or condition label describes: therapeutic diphenylcyclopropenone sensitization with weekly scalp DPC. Sequencing was performed on whole blood, taken in connection with sensitization to the hapten diphenylcyclopropenone (DPC). These receptors were collected from a woman aged 18-35 years with alopecia areata. Some clones in this sample may be carry-over from other donors' samples.

This chain uses TRBV27 with TRBJ2-5; 7 bases map to TRBD1. Trimming took 2 bases from V and 5 from J; bases not matched to a gene: 11. The length of the CDR3 is 16 residues. The germline V gene has CDR1 MNHEY and CDR2 SMNVEV (reference sequence). The CDR3 coding sequence is TGTGCCAGCAGTTTACGACGAGGGACAGCTAGGGAGACCCAGTACTTC. Protein product: CASSLRRGTARETQYF.

This clonotype was seen ten or more times. The V gene is TRBV24-1, the J gene TRBJ1-3; D is unresolved. Trimming removed 1 base at V and 0 bases at J, with 18 bases between. The CDR3 totals 19 residues. The germline CDR1 and CDR2 sequences are KGHDR and SFDVKD. The CDR3 protein is CATSDFRNSRISSGNTIYF. In DNA form, the CDR3 reads TGTGCCACCAGTGATTTTCGGAACAGCAGGATTTCCTCTGGAAACACCATATATTTT.

The V call is TRBV20-1, the J call TRBJ1-4; D uncertain. The length of the CDR3 is 13 residues. Germline V gene lookup returns CDR1 DFQATT and CDR2 SNEGSKA (reference sequence). The V end lost 3 bases, the J end lost 4 bases, and 9 bases lay between the germline ends. CDR3 bases: TGCAGTGCTAGTATGAGCGGTAATGAAAAACTGTTTTTT. It encodes CSASMSGNEKLFF.

This clonotype showed up many times. The chain recombines TRBV6-2 or TRBV6-3 with TRBJ2-2; 7 nucleotides match TRBD2. Germline V gene sequence: CDR1 MNHEY, CDR2 SVGEGT. V shed 5 bases, J shed 5 bases, and the junction held 5 bases outside the gene matches. The CDR3 loop spans 14 amino acids. The CDR3 region is CASSGTSATGELFF. CDR3 nucleotides: TGTGCCAGCAGTGGCACTAGCGCGACCGGGGAGCTGTTTTTT.

This chain connects TRBV2 to TRBJ1-1; maybe TRBD1 (5 bases). Germline V lookup: CDR1 SNHLY, CDR2 FYNNEI. Trimming removed 5 bases from V and 3 bases from J, with 16 bases in between. The CDR3 totals 15 residues. The CDR3, as DNA: TGTGCCAGCAGTCAAATTCCCGGGGGTGACACTGAAGCTTTCTTT. Encoded protein: CASSQIPGGDTEAFF.

This clonotype has only a few counts. J is TRBJ1-3 and V is TRBV18, with 7 bases identical to TRBD1. J was trimmed by 2 bases and V by 3 bases; bases with no gene match: 7. Looked up from germline, CDR1 is KGHSH and CDR2 is LQKENI. The CDR3 runs to 16 residues. The CDR3 here is CASSPPTGVTGNTIYF. CDR3 DNA: TGTGCCAGCTCACCGCCAACAGGGGTAACTGGAAACACCATATATTTT.

This clonotype was recorded a few times. V usage is TRBV6-1 and J usage is TRBJ1-2; D is uncertain. With 4 bases removed from V and 4 bases from J, the gap between germline ends came to 13 bases. The V gene's germline CDR1 is MNHNS and CDR2 SASEGT. This CDR3 comprises 14 residues. This chain's CDR3 is CASSGRRTLYGYTF. The DNA of the CDR3 is TGTGCCAGCAGTGGGAGGCGCACCCTCTATGGCTACACCTTC.

V usage is TRBV29-1 and J usage is TRBJ2-5; D perhaps matches TRBD1 (5 bases). V dropped 4 bases and J dropped 5 bases, with 11 bases sitting between them. Germline CDR1 is SQVTM and CDR2 is ANQGSEA. There are 12 residues in the CDR3. The CDR3 reads CSVAQGGETQYF. DNA for the CDR3: TGCAGCGTTGCGCAGGGTGGTGAGACCCAGTACTTC.

V usage is TRBV28 and J usage is TRBJ2-2; the D call may be TRBD1 or TRBD2 (5 bases each). The ends were cut back, 5 bases at V and 4 bases at J, with 17 bases in the middle. The CDR3 covers 16 residues. Germline V lookup: CDR1 MDHEN, CDR2 SYDVKM. Here the CDR3 DNA reads TGTGCCAGCAGTCTACCTCAGGGAGTTGGCACCGGGGAGCTGTTTTTT. Translation gives CASSLPQGVGTGELFF.

The chain links TRBV4-1 to TRBJ1-6; D remains unclear. The CDR3 totals 13 residues. Germline-derived CDR1 and CDR2 are MGHRA and YSYEKL. With 1 base removed from V and 9 bases from J, the gap between germline ends came to 7 bases. This CDR3 reads CASSQVELSPLHF. The CDR3 DNA is TGCGCCAGCAGCCAAGTGGAACTTTCACCCCTCCACTTT.

This clonotype came up a few times. The chain combines TRBV5-1 with TRBJ2-7; D is possibly TRBD1 (6 bases). The germline V gene has CDR1 SGHRS and CDR2 YFSETQ. V lost 0 bases and J 1 base, leaving 17 bases between the germline ends. The CDR3 has 17 amino acids. The CDR3 DNA sequence: TGCGCCAGCAGCTTGGGGCAGGGGTCTAGGAAGTCCTACGAGCAGTACTTC. This encodes CASSLGQGSRKSYEQYF.

The sample holds a few counts of this clonotype. The chain carries TRBV5-6 and TRBJ1-6; D might be TRBD1 (6 bases). Trimming shortened V by 0 bases and J by 0 bases, and 16 bases separated the two germline ends. CDR3 length equals 19 residues. In germline, CDR1 is SGHDT, CDR2 YYEEEE. CDR3 DNA: TGTGCCAGCAGCTTGGGGGTCACCCACAGGGTCTCCTATAATTCACCCCTCCACTTT. It is translated as CASSLGVTHRVSYNSPLHF.

The V call is TRBV6-4, the J call TRBJ2-2, with 8 positions matching TRBD2. Germline CDR1 is MRHNA and CDR2 is SNTAGT. V was clipped by 7 bases and J by 8 bases; unmatched bases: 6. The CDR3 has 13 residues. The CDR3 sequence is CASTSGSAGELFF. The CDR3 DNA is TGTGCCAGCACTAGCGGGTCCGCAGGGGAGCTGTTTTTT.

V usage is TRBV12-3 or TRBV12-4 and J usage is TRBJ2-5; 14 nucleotides line up with TRBD2. This CDR3 is built from 15 residues. The V and J ends lost 6 bases and 4 bases, in that order; junction bases with no gene match: 4. The CDR3 sequence: CASSKGLAGVETQYF. CDR3 coding DNA: TGTGCCAGCAGCAAGGGACTAGCGGGGGTAGAGACCCAGTACTTC.

In this sample, this clonotype turned up many times. The CDR3: CASSLQKGAVSYEQYF. CDR3 coding DNA: TGTGCCAGCAGTCTGCAAAAGGGGGCCGTCTCCTACGAGCAGTACTTC. V usage is TRBV5-6 and J usage is TRBJ2-7, with TRBD1 matching over 7 bases. V gave up 5 bases and J gave up 0 bases; unmatched junction bases: 11. Germline V gene lookup returns CDR1 SGHDT and CDR2 YYEEEE. The CDR3 contains 16 residues.

The CDR3 loop reads CASSQDVGRVIPRTSTDTQYF. The CDR3 DNA follows: TGTGCCAGCAGCCAAGACGTCGGCAGGGTAATACCCCGAACCAGCACAGATACGCAGTATTTT. V is TRBV14 and J is TRBJ2-3; TRBD1 is a possible D gene (5 bases). The CDR3 is 21 residues long. V lost 0 bases to trimming and J lost 0 bases, with 25 bases between them. Germline CDR1 SGHDN, CDR2 FVKESK.

This clonotype has only a few counts. The CDR3 nucleotides read TGTGCCAGCGGGACAGACAACACAGATACGCAGTATTTT. Amino acids: CASGTDNTDTQYF. This chain connects TRBV2 to TRBJ2-3, with TRBD1 matching over 7 bases. Germline V gives CDR1 SNHLY, CDR2 FYNNEI. This CDR3 has 13 amino acids. With 8 bases clipped from V and 2 bases from J, the junction kept 4 bases outside the gene matches.

The table lists this clonotype with many counts. This chain joins TRBV27 and TRBJ1-4; no reliable D call. The CDR3 length is 14 residues. Germline V gene sequence: CDR1 MNHEY, CDR2 SMNVEV (reference sequence). V lost 2 bases to trimming and J lost 10 bases, with 14 bases between them. CDR3 nucleotide sequence: TGTGCCAGCAGTTTAATAGGGTCCGCCGGAAAACTGTTTTTT. Protein product: CASSLIGSAGKLFF.

To note about this clonotype: This sequence may be a read error, since a much larger clone differs from it by one base. The final CDR3 position lacks the conserved phenylalanine or tryptophan, pointing to a likely read error. This chain uses TRBV28 with TRBJ1-5, with a possible D match to TRBD1 (5 bases). V was trimmed by 4 bases and J by 3 bases, leaving 7 bases between them. The CDR3 sequence is 13 residues long. Germline-derived CDR1 and CDR2 are MDHEN and SYDVKM. The CDR3 bases are TGTGCCAGCAGTTGGGGGAACAATCAGCCCCAGCATTCT. It is translated as CASSWGNNQPQHS.

This clonotype turned up a few times. The rearrangement links TRBV2 to TRBJ2-5; TRBD2 is a possible D gene (5 bases). The CDR3 is made up of 13 amino acids. V was pared by 4 bases and J by 4 bases, with 10 bases between. Germline V gene lookup returns CDR1 SNHLY and CDR2 FYNNEI. As DNA, the CDR3 is TGTGCCAGCAGTGGTGTCGGGGTAGAGACCCAGTACTTC. This encodes CASSGVGVETQYF.

This clonotype was counted at least ten times. The J gene is TRBJ1-5, the V gene TRBV19, with D maybe TRBD1 (5 bases). With 9 bases removed from V and 4 bases from J, the gap between germline ends came to 13 bases. CDR1 and CDR2 (germline): LNHDA, SQIVND (reference sequence). This CDR3 region has 13 residues. CDR3 coding DNA: TGTGCCAGCGTGGGGCGTTTAAATCAGCCCCAGCATTTT. It encodes CASVGRLNQPQHF.

Only a few counts were recorded for this clonotype. This chain joins TRBV7-6 and TRBJ1-1, with a weak D call TRBD1 (6 bases). This CDR3 has 15 amino acids. With 2 bases removed from V and 5 bases from J, the gap between germline ends came to 15 bases. CDR1 SGHVS and CDR2 FNYEAQ come from the germline V gene. This chain's CDR3 is CASSLMSGVGTEAFF. As DNA, the CDR3 is TGTGCCAGCAGCTTAATGTCAGGGGTAGGGACTGAAGCTTTCTTT.

This clonotype has just a few counts. This chain connects TRBV6-6 to TRBJ2-5; no clear D. The CDR3 has 13 residues. Germline V gene lookup returns CDR1 MNHNY and CDR2 SVGAGI (reference sequence). V lost 4 bases and J lost 1, with 7 bases in between. DNA of the CDR3: TGTGCCAGCAGTTCCCCCGCCCAAGAGACCCAGTACTTC. Amino acid sequence: CASSSPAQETQYF.

The J gene is TRBJ2-7, the V gene TRBV18; 10 bases match TRBD1. The CDR3 totals 13 residues. J gave up 7 bases and V 5 bases, and 5 bases lay outside the gene matches. CDR1 is KGHSH, CDR2 LQKENI, per germline. CDR3 sequence reads: CASSSGTGEEQYF. The CDR3 bases are TGTGCCAGCTCATCAGGGACAGGGGAGGAGCAGTACTTC.

This clonotype was recorded many times. The chain is built from TRBV27 and TRBJ1-4; 7 bases are shared with TRBD1. The CDR3 runs to 15 residues. The V gene end was trimmed by 6 bases and the J gene end by 4 bases; junction bases not matched to a gene: 8. The V gene's germline CDR1 is MNHEY and CDR2 SMNVEV (reference sequence). CDR3 DNA: TGTGCCAGCAGCCACATGGGACAGAATAATGAAAAACTGTTTTTT. This codes for CASSHMGQNNEKLFF.

This clonotype has at least ten counts. This sequence joins TRBV12-3 or TRBV12-4 and TRBJ2-1; TRBD2 agrees at 9 bases. V was pared by 3 bases and J by 7 bases, with 7 bases of the junction left unmatched. The length of the CDR3 is 15 residues. CDR3 in DNA: TGTGCCAGCAGTTTGAGGTCTAGCGGGGAAAATGAGCAGTTCTTC. Translating gives CASSLRSSGENEQFF.

The V gene is TRBV29-1, the J gene TRBJ2-5; the D gene is possibly TRBD1 (6 bases). V dropped 7 bases and J dropped 5 bases, with 17 bases sitting between them. Germline CDR1 is SQVTM and CDR2 is ANQGSEA. The CDR3 has 13 amino acids. CDR3 bases: TGCAGCGCCGTGGGACAAATGTGGGAGACCCAGTACTTC. This encodes CSAVGQMWETQYF.

This clonotype showed up many times. The rearrangement links TRBV6-2 or TRBV6-3 to TRBJ2-7, with D perhaps TRBD2 (5 bases). In germline, CDR1 is MNHEY, CDR2 SVGEGT. The CDR3 spans 15 residues. Deletions cut 0 bases from V and 4 bases from J, with 13 bases between. In DNA form, the CDR3 reads TGTGCCAGCAGTTACTCCGGGATCAACGGGTACGAGCAGTACTTC. It is translated as CASSYSGINGYEQYF.

In its sample, this clonotype was seen many times. The rearrangement joins TRBV6-2 or TRBV6-3 to TRBJ1-6; D is undetermined. CDR3 length equals 16 residues. The ends were cut back, 5 bases at V and 0 bases at J, with 11 bases in the middle. Germline V gene sequence: CDR1 MNHEY, CDR2 SVGEGT. The CDR3 region has the DNA TGTGCCAGCAGTGACACACGGAGCTCCTATAATTCACCCCTCCACTTT. Its translation: CASSDTRSSYNSPLHF.

The chain combines TRBV12-3 or TRBV12-4 with TRBJ1-2; possibly TRBD1 for D (6 bases). This CDR3 has 13 amino acids. Trimming took 7 bases from V and 8 from J, leaving 17 bases between them. The CDR3 region has the DNA TGTGCCAGCACTCCCGGGGGGCTTAACGGCTACACCTTC. As protein: CASTPGGLNGYTF.

This clonotype has just a few counts. The rearrangement joins TRBV6-5 to TRBJ1-5; no definite D call. Per the germline V gene, CDR1 is MNHEY and CDR2 is SVGAGI. V was pared by 5 bases and J by 2 bases, with 10 bases between. The length of the CDR3 is 14 residues. CDR3 sequence (DNA): TGTGCCAGCAGTATAAAGGGTGGCAATCAGCCCCAGCATTTT. This translates into CASSIKGGNQPQHF.

This clonotype was observed at least ten times. The J gene is TRBJ2-1, the V gene TRBV11-2; tentatively, D is TRBD1 (6 bases). V shed 1 base and J shed 9 bases, with 19 bases lying between them. The CDR3 loop spans 16 amino acids. Germline V gene data show CDR1 as SGHAT and CDR2 as FQNNGV. CDR3 in DNA: TGTGCCAGCAGCTTAGGAATCTGGGGGCGAGGCGGTGAGCAGTTCTTC. Its translation is CASSLGIWGRGGEQFF.